Shown below are 29 T cell receptor beta chains from a single sample sequenced in a study of blood T cells in healthy people across ages. For the second PCR, which ran for about 7 to 11 cycles, a sample-barcoded 5' primer and a J-beta primer mix were used. MiXCR was run by TCRdb on the 5' RACE reads, yielding one entry per CDR3 protein. The sample holds about 780,000 distinct CDR3 sequences; 35% to 60% are singletons and the top ten take 15% to 20%. The material sequenced was blood. All receptors come from a man older than 75 in good health.

This clonotype was picked up a small number of times. This sequence joins TRBV20-1 and TRBJ2-1; D gene uncertain. The CDR3 length is 18 residues. With 0 bases removed from V and 7 bases from J, the gap between germline ends came to 25 bases. Germline V gene data show CDR1 as DFQATT and CDR2 as SNEGSKA (reference sequence). The CDR3: CSARDRTRWAWFRNEQFF. The CDR3, as DNA: TGCAGTGCTAGAGATCGGACGAGGTGGGCTTGGTTTCGGAATGAGCAGTTCTTC.

This clonotype was observed a few times. CDR3 amino acids: CASTPSGANVLTF. For the CDR3, the DNA is TGCGCCAGCACTCCCTCTGGGGCCAACGTCCTGACTTTC. V and J are TRBV5-1 and TRBJ2-6; D is unclear. The CDR3 runs 13 residues. Germline V gene data show CDR1 as SGHRS and CDR2 as YFSETQ. V lost 6 bases and J lost 0, with 4 bases in between.

This clonotype was observed a single time. Germline is not matched at one junction end, which may reflect a read error. J is TRBJ2-1 and V is TRBV5-1; 11 nucleotides agree with TRBD1. This CDR3 is built from 18 residues. Germline-derived CDR1 and CDR2 are SGHRS and YFSETQ. The CDR3 is CTSSLEGQGASSYNEQFF. The CDR3 nucleotides read TGCACCAGCAGCTTGGAAGGACAGGGGGCCAGCTCCTACAATGAGCAGTTCTTC.

This chain links TRBV4-3 with TRBJ2-1, with TRBD2 as a possible D gene (6 bases). This CDR3 is 16 amino acids long. The V and J ends lost 3 bases and 2 bases respectively, with 14 bases between them. Germline V lookup: CDR1 LGHNA, CDR2 YSLEER. The CDR3 DNA reads as TGCGCCAGCAGCCAGCTAACCGGGACTCCCTACAATGAGCAGTTCTTC. Translating it yields CASSQLTGTPYNEQFF.

This clonotype was seen more than once but under ten times. The rearrangement uses TRBV19 and TRBJ2-1, with D perhaps matching TRBD2 (7 bases). The CDR3 contains 14 residues. Germline lookup yields CDR1 LNHDA and CDR2 SQIVND (reference sequence). V was trimmed by 8 bases and J by 4 bases, leaving 15 bases between them. This CDR3 is CASLKGGGYNEQFF. CDR3 nucleotide sequence: TGTGCCAGTCTTAAAGGGGGAGGGTACAATGAGCAGTTCTTC.

This chain connects TRBV5-1 to TRBJ2-1; D remains unclear. V was pared by 0 bases and J by 11 bases, with 6 bases between. The CDR3 is 11 amino acids. Germline-derived CDR1 and CDR2 are SGHRS and YFSETQ. As DNA, the CDR3 is TGCGCCAGCAGCTTGGCCAGCAAGCAGTTCTTC. This sequence encodes CASSLASKQFF.

The chain employs TRBV5-1 and TRBJ2-3; D is unclear. This CDR3 region has 14 residues. V lost 2 bases to trimming and J lost 0 bases, with 7 bases between them. In germline, CDR1 is SGHRS, CDR2 YFSETQ. The CDR3 bases are TGCGCCAGCAGCTTCGAGACTAGCACAGATACGCAGTATTTT. As protein: CASSFETSTDTQYF.

The J gene is TRBJ2-1, the V gene TRBV20-1; D is ambiguous. This CDR3 has 16 amino acids. In germline, CDR1 is DFQATT, CDR2 SNEGSKA (reference sequence). Trimming took 0 bases from V and 0 from J, leaving 12 bases between them. CDR3 nucleotides: TGCAGTGCTAGAGATCGGAAAGGGCTCTCCTACAATGAGCAGTTCTTC. The encoded protein is CSARDRKGLSYNEQFF.

To note about this clonotype: Possible read error: a much larger clone is one base away. The chain carries TRBV29-1 and TRBJ2-1; 8 nucleotides line up with TRBD2. Gene TRBJ2-7 matches the end of the DNA better, so the J call may be wrong. Per germline, CDR1 SQVTM and CDR2 ANQGSEA. The CDR3 extends over 16 amino acids. CDR3: CSVEDPGSGAYNEQYF. The DNA for the CDR3 is TGCAGCGTTGAAGACCCGGGTAGCGGGGCCTACAATGAGCAGTACTTC.

This clonotype was detected only a few times. This rearrangement joins TRBV12-3 or TRBV12-4 to TRBJ1-1; D uncertain. V was clipped by 6 bases and J by 4 bases, with 3 bases between them. The CDR3 extends over 10 amino acids. The CDR3 reads CASRSTEAFF. In DNA form, the CDR3 reads TGTGCCAGCAGAAGCACTGAAGCTTTCTTT.

The chain uses TRBV7-8 and TRBJ2-3, with unresolved D. From germline, CDR1 is SGHVS and CDR2 FQNEAQ. The CDR3 consists of 15 residues. Trimming shortened V by 4 bases and J by 1 base, and 12 bases separated the two germline ends. This chain's CDR3 is CASSYFFGGTDTQYF. CDR3 in DNA: TGTGCCAGCAGCTACTTCTTTGGGGGCACAGATACGCAGTATTTT.

The chain employs TRBV20-1 and TRBJ2-5; TRBD2 matches 16 bases. This CDR3 contains 14 residues. Trimming at V came to 6 bases and at J to 11 bases, leaving 9 bases not matched to a gene. CDR1 is DFQATT and CDR2 is SNEGSKA in the germline V gene (reference sequence). Written as DNA, the CDR3 is TGCAGTGCCGGGGCGGGACTAGCGGGAGGGGAGCAGTACTTC. It encodes CSAGAGLAGGEQYF.

This chain uses TRBV6-2 or TRBV6-3 with TRBJ2-3; 7 nucleotides align to TRBD2. Looked up from germline, CDR1 is MNHEY and CDR2 is SVGEGT. After removal of 5 bases from V and 0 bases from J, the junction contained 8 bases not matched to a gene. The CDR3 sequence is 16 residues long. The CDR3 DNA sequence: TGTGCCAGCAGTCGACCCCATAGCGGGAGCACAGATACGCAGTATTTT. As protein: CASSRPHSGSTDTQYF.

This chain links TRBV12-3 or TRBV12-4 with TRBJ2-3, with D possibly called TRBD1 or TRBD2 (5 bases each). Trimming stripped 8 bases from V and 4 bases from J, with 10 bases between. CDR3 size: 12 residues. In DNA form, the CDR3 reads TGTGCCAGCCGACGGGGCCCAGATACGCAGTATTTT. Translating it yields CASRRGPDTQYF.

This chain uses TRBV27 with TRBJ1-6; D call uncertain. The CDR3 sequence is 15 residues long. Trimming stripped 3 bases from V and 18 bases from J, with 24 bases between. The germline CDR1 and CDR2 sequences are MNHEY and SMNVEV (reference sequence). The CDR3 DNA sequence: TGTGCCAGCAGTTTTGCTGTCGCAGACGATCGATCCCCCCACTTT. Its protein product is CASSFAVADDRSPHF.

This chain links TRBV7-9 with TRBJ1-5, with 7 nucleotides matching TRBD1. J lost 6 bases, V lost 2 bases, and 19 bases had no gene match. The CDR3 has 19 residues. CDR1 SEHNR and CDR2 FQNEAQ come from the germline V gene (reference sequence). The CDR3 spells CASSLSARGGARSGQPQHF. CDR3 nucleotide sequence: TGTGCCAGCAGCTTATCAGCTCGAGGGGGCGCGAGGTCCGGTCAGCCCCAGCATTTT. Complete variable domain (other parts from reference TRBV7-9 and TRBJ1-5): DTGVSQNPRHKITKRGQNVTFRCDPISEHNRLYWYRQTLGQGPEFLTYFQNEAQLEKSRLLSDRFSAERPKGSFSTLEIQRTEQGDSAMYLCASSLSARGGARSGQPQHFGDGTRLSIL.

In this sample, this clonotype turned up a few times. The gene calls are TRBV20-1 and TRBJ2-7, with D maybe TRBD2 (6 bases). Germline CDR1 DFQATT, CDR2 SNEGSKA (reference sequence). The CDR3 runs 12 residues. With 7 bases removed from V and 3 bases from J, the gap between germline ends came to 13 bases. DNA of the CDR3: TGCAGTGTCCCCTCGCGGGGCTACGAGCAGTACTTC. Translated: CSVPSRGYEQYF.

This clonotype was seen ten or more times. The rearrangement joins TRBV7-2 to TRBJ2-3, with 10 nucleotides matching TRBD2. V was clipped by 2 bases and J by 4 bases; unmatched bases: 3. Germline CDR1 reads SGHTA; CDR2 reads FQGNSA. The CDR3 is 15 amino acids. The CDR3 DNA is TGTGCCAGCAGCTTATCTAGCGGGAGCGCAGATACGCAGTATTTT. Protein sequence: CASSLSSGSADTQYF.

The rearrangement uses TRBV2 and TRBJ1-1, with D perhaps TRBD1 (6 bases). V gave up 4 bases and J gave up 5 bases, with 14 bases separating them. The CDR3 covers 14 residues. CDR1 is SNHLY and CDR2 is FYNNEI in the germline V gene. CDR3 protein: CASSAGVPPTEAFF. The CDR3 DNA is TGTGCCAGCAGTGCAGGGGTCCCGCCGACTGAAGCTTTCTTT. The variable domain in full, with the rest retrieved from reference TRBV2 and TRBJ1-1, is EPEVTQTPSHQVTQMGQEVILRCVPISNHLYFYWYRQILGQKVEFLVSFYNNEISEKSEIFDDQFSVERPDGSNFTLKIRSTKLEDSAMYFCASSAGVPPTEAFFGQGTRLTVV.

On this clonotype: A read error is possible here, since a much larger clone lies one base away. The CDR3 protein is CASSLERGQGEEIQYF. The CDR3 DNA is TGTGCCAGCAGTTTGGAAAGGGGACAGGGGGAAGAGATCCAGTACTTC. The chain is built from TRBV12-3 or TRBV12-4 and TRBJ2-7; 11 bases agree with TRBD1. Trimming removed 3 bases from V and 10 bases from J; junction bases left unmatched: 14. The CDR3 consists of 16 residues.

Worth noting for this clonotype: Germline and junction disagree at one end, which may indicate a read error. Here the CDR3 reads CASIYEGNTEAIF. The CDR3 DNA follows: TGTGCCAGCATATATGAGGGGAACACTGAAGCTATCTTT. V gene TRBV6-2 or TRBV6-3 combines with J gene TRBJ1-1; tentatively, D is TRBD1 (5 bases). Per the germline V gene, CDR1 is MNHEY and CDR2 is SVGEGT. The CDR3 consists of 13 residues.

The V call is TRBV12-3 or TRBV12-4, the J call TRBJ2-3; the D gene is possibly TRBD2 (5 bases). Trimming stripped 7 bases from V and 8 bases from J, with 16 bases between. The CDR3 runs 13 residues. The CDR3: CASTKRPSGTQYF. The CDR3 bases are TGTGCCAGCACCAAGAGACCGAGCGGTACGCAGTATTTT.

There are many counts of this clonotype. V usage is TRBV7-2 and J usage is TRBJ1-4, with D perhaps matching TRBD1 (5 bases). The CDR3 totals 13 residues. Germline lookup yields CDR1 SGHTA and CDR2 FQGNSA. V was cut by 4 bases and J by 5 bases, with 8 bases left in between. CDR3 sequence (DNA): TGTGCCAGCAGCTCAAACAGGAATGAAAAACTGTTTTTT. Translated, it gives CASSSNRNEKLFF.

This clonotype was observed a single time. V gene TRBV6-2 or TRBV6-3 combines with J gene TRBJ1-5; 8 bases align to TRBD1. CDR1 MNHEY and CDR2 SVGEGT come from the germline V gene. V trimming: 2 bases; J trimming: 2 bases; junction bases outside the gene matches: 5. The length of the CDR3 is 16 residues. CDR3 coding DNA: TGTGCCAGCAGTTACGACAGGGGTGGCGGCAATCAGCCCCAGCATTTT. Protein sequence: CASSYDRGGGNQPQHF.

This chain joins TRBV14 and TRBJ2-3; no clear D gene. Germline CDR1 is SGHDN and CDR2 is FVKESK. The V and J ends lost 0 bases and 6 bases respectively, with 10 bases between them. This CDR3 has 14 residues. The CDR3 region has the DNA TGTGCCAGCAGCCAAGAGTCCGGGTGGGATACGCAGTATTTT. Translating it yields CASSQESGWDTQYF.

The chain has TRBV5-1 and TRBJ2-7, with TRBD1 as a possible D gene (5 bases). V lost 0 bases, J lost 4 bases, and 14 bases lay in between. Germline lookup yields CDR1 SGHRS and CDR2 YFSETQ. The CDR3 contains 15 residues. DNA of the CDR3: TGCGCCAGCAGCTTGGATCCAGTCAGGGCGTACGAGCAGTACTTC. Translating gives CASSLDPVRAYEQYF.

This chain links TRBV6-5 with TRBJ1-6; 7 nucleotides align to TRBD1. Looked up from germline, CDR1 is MNHEY and CDR2 is SVGAGI. The CDR3 is 16 amino acids. J gave up 7 bases and V 0 bases, and 6 bases lay outside the gene matches. CDR3 in amino acids: CASSYSRTGGNSPLHF. The CDR3 region has the DNA TGTGCCAGCAGTTACTCGAGGACAGGAGGGAATTCACCCCTCCACTTT.

The chain combines TRBV12-3 or TRBV12-4 with TRBJ2-1, with TRBD2 matching 8 bases. The CDR3 extends over 15 amino acids. V shed 7 bases, J shed 8 bases, and the junction held 13 bases outside the gene matches. CDR3 amino acids: CASKPGLVFQDEQFF. In DNA, the CDR3 is TGTGCCAGCAAACCGGGACTAGTATTCCAAGATGAGCAGTTCTTC.

The gene calls are TRBV4-3 and TRBJ2-2; TRBD2 agrees at 10 bases. The V and J ends lost 4 bases and 6 bases, in that order; junction bases with no gene match: 11. The CDR3 is 17 residues long. Per germline, CDR1 LGHNA and CDR2 YSLEER. The CDR3 region is CASSLSSGSKSAGELFF. CDR3 coding DNA: TGCGCCAGCAGCCTATCTAGCGGGAGTAAGTCGGCCGGGGAGCTGTTTTTT.